The TCR beta chain described here comes from a study of cytomegalovirus exposure and HLA in healthy donors. Overall study context: Earlier sequencing of about 179 million T cells yielded 95 million to 120 million unique TCR beta sequences.

Study-level results: The classifier, whose performance was assessed in both the original and validation cohorts, reportedly diagnosed cytomegalovirus status with high specificity and sensitivity. Later analysis demonstrated an association between a missense DCLRE1C variant and TCR beta V- and J-gene trimming.

Note on this clone: The antigen is unknown.

Primers included in the PCR were 60 Vbeta and 13 Jbeta primers. The data were produced by immunoSEQ multiplex PCR, yet TCRdb's version contains in-frame clones alone and is incomplete. The table lists approximately 140,000 clones, around 72% of them singletons, with around 1.2% in the top ten. The TCR sequence derives from a woman in her forties in good health and CMV-seronegative. Sequenced input: PBMCs.

Written as DNA, the CDR3 is TGCGCCAGCAGCAACCCAACAGGGGCTTTCACCGGGGAGCTGTTTTTT. Protein sequence: CASSNPTGAFTGELFF. The chain is built from TRBV5-1 and TRBJ2-2; 7 positions match TRBD1. Losses at the gene ends were 4 bases for V and 4 bases for J; bases not matched to a gene: 10. CDR3 length: 16 residues. Germline V CDR1 and CDR2: SGHRS, YFSETQ.